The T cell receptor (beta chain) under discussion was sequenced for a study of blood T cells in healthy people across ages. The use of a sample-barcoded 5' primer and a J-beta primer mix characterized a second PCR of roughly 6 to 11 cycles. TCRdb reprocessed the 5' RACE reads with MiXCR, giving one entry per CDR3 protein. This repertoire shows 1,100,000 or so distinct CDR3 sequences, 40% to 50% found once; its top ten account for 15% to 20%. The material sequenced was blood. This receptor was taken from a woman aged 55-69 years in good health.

The CDR3 region is CASSPGPPRNEQFF. The CDR3 bases are TGTGCCAGCAGCCCCGGACCTCCGAGGAATGAGCAGTTCTTC. This rearrangement joins TRBV14 to TRBJ2-1; D is undetermined. This CDR3 is 14 amino acids long. Per germline, CDR1 SGHDN and CDR2 FVKESK. V shed 4 bases and J shed 7 bases, with 14 bases lying between them.